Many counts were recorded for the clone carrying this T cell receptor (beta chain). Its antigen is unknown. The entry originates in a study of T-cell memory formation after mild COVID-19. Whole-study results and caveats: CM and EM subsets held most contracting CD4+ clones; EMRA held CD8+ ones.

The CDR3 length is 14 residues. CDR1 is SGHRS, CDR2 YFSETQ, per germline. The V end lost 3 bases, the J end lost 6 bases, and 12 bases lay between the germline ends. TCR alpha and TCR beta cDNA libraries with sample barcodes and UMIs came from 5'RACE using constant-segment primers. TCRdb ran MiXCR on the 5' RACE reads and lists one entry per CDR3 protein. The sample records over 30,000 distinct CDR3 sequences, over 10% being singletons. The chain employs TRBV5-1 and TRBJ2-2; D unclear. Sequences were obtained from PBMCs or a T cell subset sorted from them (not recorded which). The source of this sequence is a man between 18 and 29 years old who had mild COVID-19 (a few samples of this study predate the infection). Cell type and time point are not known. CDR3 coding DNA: TGCGCCAGCAGCTCCAAAATTTCCCCCGGGGAGCTGTTTTTT. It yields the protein CASSSKISPGELFF.